A single sample gave rise to the 8 T cell receptor beta chains below, sequenced in a study of T cells after yellow fever vaccination. TCRdb re-called the 5' RACE reads with MiXCR, one entry per CDR3 protein. In the table there are about 240,000 distinct CDR3 sequences, 6.9% of which are singletons. Specimen: CD4+ T cells sorted from PBMCs, collected 15 days after the yellow fever booster vaccination. The receptors stem from a man between 25 and 39 years old who received the YFV17D yellow fever vaccine.

The table lists this clonotype with a few counts. V usage is TRBV18 and J usage is TRBJ2-2, with D possibly being TRBD1 (5 bases). V lost 3 bases, J lost 1 base, and 9 bases lay in between. Germline CDR1 is KGHSH and CDR2 is LQKENI. The CDR3 sequence is 15 residues long. DNA of the CDR3: TGTGCCAGCTCACCGGCTAGGGGGAACACCGGGGAGCTGTTTTTT. Encoded protein: CASSPARGNTGELFF.

The chain links TRBV12-3 or TRBV12-4 to TRBJ2-1; a weak D match, TRBD2 (5 bases). Trimming took off 8 bases at V and 7 bases at J, with 9 bases between the two ends. CDR3 length: 11 amino acids. This CDR3 reads CASGEWNEQFF. The CDR3 region has the DNA TGTGCCAGCGGGGAGTGGAATGAGCAGTTCTTC.

This clonotype was detected ten times or more. The rearrangement links TRBV3-1 to TRBJ1-5; maybe TRBD1 (6 bases). Germline loops: CDR1 LGHDT, CDR2 YNNKEL (reference sequence). The CDR3 contains 14 residues. V was trimmed by 0 bases and J by 11 bases, leaving 14 bases between them. CDR3 bases: TGTGCCAGCAGCCAAGATCTAGGGGGGGGAACCCAGCATTTT. This encodes CASSQDLGGGTQHF. Together with reference TRBV3-1 and TRBJ1-5, the CDR3 gives the full variable domain: DTAVSQTPKYLVTQMGNDKSIKCEQNLGHDTMYWYKQDSKKFLKIMFSYNNKELIINETVPNRFSPKSPDKAHLNLHINSLELGDSAVYFCASSQDLGGGTQHFGDGTRLSIL.

CDR3: CASSSFDTQYF. The CDR3 DNA is TGTGCCAGCAGTTCTTTCGATACGCAGTATTTT. The chain combines TRBV27 with TRBJ2-3; D not resolved. V dropped 4 bases and J dropped 6 bases, with 5 bases sitting between them. The germline V gene encodes CDR1 MNHEY and CDR2 SMNVEV (reference sequence). This CDR3 is built from 11 residues.

This clonotype was observed a few times. J is TRBJ2-7 and V is TRBV3-1, with 8 bases matching TRBD1. Germline lookup yields CDR1 LGHDT and CDR2 YNNKEL (reference sequence). Trimming at V came to 3 bases and at J to 6 bases, leaving 4 bases not matched to a gene. The CDR3 runs 13 residues. The CDR3 is CASSHGGTGEQYF. DNA for the CDR3: TGTGCCAGCAGCCATGGCGGGACAGGCGAGCAGTACTTC.

Ten or more counts support this clonotype. The V and J genes are TRBV6-2 or TRBV6-3 and TRBJ2-7; 10 nucleotides align to TRBD1. The trim removed 4 bases at V and 3 bases at J, leaving 9 bases unmatched. The length of the CDR3 is 16 residues. Per germline, CDR1 MNHEY and CDR2 SVGEGT. CDR3 coding DNA: TGTGCCAGCAGTTTGCGCGGGACAGGGGTTGGCTACGAGCAGTACTTC. Amino acids: CASSLRGTGVGYEQYF.

This clonotype was counted at least ten times. The chain has TRBV29-1 and TRBJ2-7; 10 bases fit TRBD2. Germline-derived CDR1 and CDR2 are SQVTM and ANQGSEA. Trimming took 6 bases from V and 3 from J; bases not matched to a gene: 8. This CDR3 comprises 14 residues. The CDR3 reads CSVVFLAGVYEQYF. In DNA, the CDR3 is TGCAGCGTGGTGTTTCTAGCGGGAGTCTACGAGCAGTACTTC.

Ten or more counts support this clonotype. The V gene is TRBV7-2, the J gene TRBJ1-2; 11 bases line up with TRBD1. The CDR3 runs 15 residues. V shed 5 bases and J 4 bases; nucleotides not matched to a gene: 6. CDR1 is SGHTA, CDR2 FQGNSA, per germline. For the CDR3, the DNA is TGTGCCAGCAGCCCTGGGACAGGGGGGATCTATGGCTACACCTTC. Its translation is CASSPGTGGIYGYTF.